Reported below is one T cell receptor (beta chain). This clonotype was picked up many times. Its target antigen remains unknown. No base-level quality is on record; no much larger clone is a single base apart. The sequencer was an Illumina NovaSeq 6000. Synthesis of TCR cDNA relied on 5'RACE template switching, a step that introduced a universal primer site along with unique molecular identifiers. Priming of cDNA synthesis was performed from both the TCR alpha and TCR beta constant segments. Library amplification used two PCR steps, and the second PCR step added sample barcodes and sequencing adapters. Sequencing of libraries was done on Illumina HiSeq 2500 (2x100 bp) or NovaSeq (2x150 bp). The study's processing was this. MIGEC handled demultiplexing of reads and collapsing into UMI consensus sequences, while MiXCR performed V(D)J alignment. Vaccine-responding clonotypes were identified with edgeR using replicate PBMC samples, with FDR below 0.01 and a log2 fold change above 5 up to day 15 being required. CD4 or CD8 identity was assigned to each bulk clonotype according to whether the clonotype was present at higher abundance in the sequenced CD4 repertoire or the sequenced CD8 repertoire. TCRdb reran the public reads through fastp at Q25 and MiXCR, keeping productive beta chains. All rows with the same CDR3 protein become a single entry with the most common DNA and genes. TCRdb, not the original authors, processed these V and J calls. A total of 200,000 to 250,000 distinct CDR3 sequences appear in this sample, 3.2% of them only once. 3.2% of the sample lies in the top ten.

The CDR3 runs 18 residues from the cysteine to the phenylalanine. This entry keeps only the CDR3 DNA: 54 bases, framed from base 1. The germline V gene sets CDR1 to SGHRS and CDR2 to YFSETQ. V is reduced by 1 base and J by 0 bases, leaving a spacing of 19 bases between them. The data were obtained in a study of T cells after yellow fever vaccination (dated by TCRdb to about 2019). Regarding the complete study: The SMART-Seq v4 Ultra Low Input RNA kit was used to prepare libraries from fractions with low cell numbers. Blood samples were taken at several timepoints before and after primary and secondary immunization, and bulk PBMC replicates and cell subsets were isolated. Two healthy male donors, one aged 18 to 30 and one aged 30 to 39 years, were included in the cohort. To follow T-cell clones before and after primary and booster YFV17D yellow fever vaccination, bulk TCR alpha and beta repertoires were sequenced over time.

According to the study, the label for this sample's treatment or condition signals: live attenuated yellow fever vaccine strain. A standard Ficoll-Paque protocol was used to isolate PBMCs from peripheral blood. Dynabeads CD4 and CD8 positive selection kits were used to isolate the CD4 and CD8 T-cell fractions. TriZol was used to extract RNA from bulk PBMCs, CD4 and CD8 fractions, and dextramer-positive and dextramer-negative fractions. The paper's findings and limits, for the study overall: After the booster, most of the clones that had expanded following primary vaccination were detected again (roughly 96% of CD4 and more than 85% of CD8), which suggests that memory was broadly maintained. Because only a couple of donors were included in the study, the extent to which the findings can be generalized is limited. A small share of clonotypes was detected in both CD4 and CD8 compartments, with the overlap likely arising from convergent recombination. The secondary T-cell response was weaker than the primary response but faster, peaking on day 5 instead of day 15. FACS-sorted repertoires could contain abundant contaminating clonotypes from the bulk population, so computational filtering was required.

The chain couples TRBV5-1 to TRBJ2-5, and perhaps TRBD1 as D gene, on 6 matching bases. The receptor's source is a young man who received the YFV17D yellow fever vaccine. The sequencing used CD4+ T cells sorted from PBMCs, collected 10 days after the yellow fever booster vaccination. The CDR3 here reads CASSLSGQARGYQETQYF. The DNA is as follows: TGCGCCAGCAGCTTGTCGGGGCAGGCCAGGGGTTACCAAGAGACCCAGTACTTC.